This T cell receptor beta chain was captured in a study of T cell repertoires in cytomegalovirus infection. Across the study: CMV epitopes used comprised recently identified HLA-C-restricted ones and well-studied HLA-B-restricted ones. In public TCR beta signatures, there were indications of both CMV infection and matching HLA type.

This clonotype was detected only once. The antigen remains undetermined. CDR1 is SQVTM and CDR2 is ANQGSEA in the germline V gene. Trimming stripped 7 bases from V and 0 bases from J, with 16 bases between. This CDR3 region has 15 residues. Using its own MiXCR run on the reads, TCRdb lists one record per CDR3 protein. The data show 700,000 to 900,000 distinct CDR3 sequences, almost 30% seen once. The source of this sequence is a human donor in good health (CMV status not recorded). Some clones in this sample may be carry-over from other donors' samples. Sequenced material: cultured CD8+ T cells from PBMCs, taken from culture after CMV antigen stimulation. The chain employs TRBV29-1 and TRBJ2-1; D possibly corresponds to TRBD1 (5 bases). CDR3 loop: CSALLGRSSYNEQFF. CDR3 in DNA: TGCAGCGCACTCTTGGGGCGAAGCTCCTACAATGAGCAGTTCTTC.